This T cell receptor (beta chain) was recovered during a study of shared clonotypes between healthy human individuals. Broader study findings: The study sampled only blood, and tissue repertoires likely differ. The low donor count limited represented genetic and exposure-history diversity.

This CDR3 is built from 14 residues. With regard to this clone: Its antigen is undetermined.

TCRdb's table, derived via immunoSEQ multiplex PCR, lists solely in-frame clones and lacks some. The sample has about 2.4 million clones; 80% to 95% are singletons. The sequenced material came from naive CD4+ T cells from PBMCs. Sample subset: CD45RA+ positively selected. The chain joins TRBV21-1 to TRBJ2-7; TRBD2 is the table's D call, not checked against the DNA. TRBV21-1 is termed a pseudogene. The sequence was obtained from a man between 18 and 29 years old in good health. Some clones in this sample may be carry-over from other donors' samples. The CDR3 here is CASSGPGSSYEQYF. The CDR3 bases are TGTGCCAGCAGCGGCCCCGGGAGCTCCTACGAGCAGTACTTC.